The rows below give T cell receptor beta chains drawn from one sample of a study of cytomegalovirus exposure and HLA in healthy donors. Profiled with immunoSEQ multiplex PCR; TCRdb holds only in-frame clones, not every one. The sample has roughly 96,000 clones; 65% to 85% are singletons. Sequencing used PBMCs. The receptor source for this set is a woman aged 70 to 79 in good health and CMV-seropositive. CDR3s include the opening cysteine and the closing phenylalanine or tryptophan. A D gene is named only where the DNA matches it firmly. Rows give clone size only sometimes, using once, few, many, or a class for an expanded clone.

>TRBV18|NA|TRBJ1-2|NA
CASSPQRDNPAGYTF
TGTGCCAGCTCACCACAAAGAGACAATCCCGCTGGCTACACCTTC
>TRBV19|NA|TRBJ1-5|NA
CASSPGVLSNQPQHF
TGTGCCAGTAGTCCCGGGGTCCTAAGCAATCAGCCCCAGCATTTT
>TRBV5-4|few|TRBJ2-7|TRBD2
CASSSRVAGAYEQYF
TGTGCCAGCAGTTCTAGAGTAGCGGGGGCCTACGAGCAGTACTTC
>TRBV19|NA|TRBJ2-3|NA
CASSMASGTDTQYF
TGTGCCAGTAGTATGGCTAGCGGCACAGATACGCAGTATTTT
>TRBV10-2|NA|TRBJ2-2|NA
CASSDTGRTGELFF
TGCGCCAGCAGTGACACCGGGAGAACCGGGGAGCTGTTTTTT
>TRBV7-2|once|TRBJ2-5|NA
CASSGGETQYF
TGTGCCAGCAGCGGCGGGGAGACCCAGTACTTC
>TRBV5-1|NA|TRBJ2-7|TRBD2
CASSLRGGGYEQYF
TGCGCCAGCAGCTTGCGCGGGGGGGGGTACGAGCAGTACTTC
>TRBV9|NA|TRBJ1-6|NA
CASSPDFSSPLHF
TGTGCCAGCAGCCCAGACTTCTCATCACCCCTCCACTTT
>TRBV18|NA|TRBJ2-2|NA
CASSPLKTGETGELFF
TGTGCCAGCTCACCACTCAAGACAGGAGAGACCGGGGAGCTGTTTTTT
>TRBV18|NA|TRBJ1-1|NA
CASSPPGAGNTEAFF
TGTGCCAGCTCACCACCAGGGGCCGGGAACACTGAAGCTTTCTTT
>TRBV19|NA|TRBJ1-1|NA
CASSIGGSNTEAFF
TGTGCCAGTAGTATAGGCGGCAGTAACACTGAAGCTTTCTTT
>TRBV18|NA|TRBJ1-4|NA
CASSPPGQYDEKLFF
TGTGCCAGCTCACCCCCTGGGCAGTATGATGAAAAACTGTTTTTT
>TRBV10-3|NA|TRBJ2-3|TRBD1
CAISESLTGPDTQYF
TGTGCCATCAGTGAGAGCCTGACAGGGCCAGATACGCAGTATTTT
>TRBV6-1|NA|TRBJ1-2|TRBD1
CASSDAGQGDYGYTF
TGTGCCAGCAGTGACGCGGGACAGGGGGACTATGGCTACACCTTC
>TRBV9|few|TRBJ1-1|NA
CASSWDGGGTEAFF
TGTGCCAGCAGCTGGGACGGCGGGGGCACTGAAGCTTTCTTT
>TRBV19|NA|TRBJ2-5|NA
CASSKGDQETQYF
TGTGCCAGTAGTAAAGGGGACCAAGAGACCCAGTACTTC
>TRBV5-1|NA|TRBJ1-1|NA
CASSSRGNTEAFF
TGCGCCAGCAGCTCGCGGGGGAACACTGAAGCTTTCTTT
>TRBV5-8|NA|TRBJ2-7|TRBD1
CASSLPARGFEQYF
TGTGCCAGCAGCCTGCCCGCCAGGGGGTTCGAGCAGTACTTC
>TRBV5-6|NA|TRBJ2-2|NA
CASIQWARPSGELFF
TGTGCCAGTATTCAATGGGCCCGTCCATCCGGGGAGCTGTTTTTT
>TRBV7-9|NA|TRBJ2-7|NA
CSSSPNRGASSYEQYF
TGTTCCAGCAGCCCAAACCGGGGGGCGAGCTCCTACGAGCAGTACTTC